These 26 T cell receptor beta chains share one sample of origin, sequenced in a study of T-cell reconstitution after alpha-beta-depleted transplantation in children. Unique molecular identifiers were incorporated during preparation of the TCRbeta library. TCRdb re-analysed the PCR reads in MiXCR, keeping a single row per CDR3 protein. The table shows a few hundred thousand distinct CDR3 sequences, with around 10% occurring only once. Here the sequenced sample was PBMCs, taken before TCRalphabeta/CD19-depleted stem cell transplant. These receptors all come from a boy under two years old with acute myeloid leukemia, due to receive a stem cell transplant.

This chain joins TRBV6-5 and TRBJ1-6, with TRBD1 as a possible D gene (6 bases). Per the germline V gene, CDR1 is MNHEY and CDR2 is SVGAGI. Trimming shortened V by 2 bases and J by 7 bases, and 15 bases separated the two germline ends. There are 16 residues in the CDR3. In nucleotides, the CDR3 is TGTGCCAGCAGTTACGGGGGGGCCTCCGCCAATTCACCCCTCCACTTT. Its translation: CASSYGGASANSPLHF.

The chain links TRBV20-1 to TRBJ2-3; 13 nucleotides align to TRBD2. J lost 2 bases, V lost 4 bases, and 6 bases had no gene match. Germline V lookup: CDR1 DFQATT, CDR2 SNEGSKA (reference sequence). CDR3 length equals 16 residues. CDR3 sequence reads: CSAIPGLAGHTDTQYF. In DNA form, the CDR3 reads TGCAGTGCTATACCGGGACTAGCGGGGCACACAGATACGCAGTATTTT.

V usage is TRBV28 and J usage is TRBJ1-5; 7 bases line up with TRBD1. The CDR3 is 16 residues long. J was trimmed by 4 bases and V by 3 bases; bases with no gene match: 9. Germline-derived CDR1 and CDR2 are MDHEN and SYDVKM. The CDR3 here is CASSFVRTGFNQPQHF. The CDR3 DNA reads TGTGCCAGCAGTTTCGTCAGGACAGGATTTAATCAGCCCCAGCATTTT. The complete variable domain, with remaining parts taken from reference TRBV28 and TRBJ1-5, reads DVKVTQSSRYLVKRTGEKVFLECVQDMDHENMFWYRQDPGLGLRLIYFSYDVKMKEKGDIPEGYSVSREKKERFSLILESASTNQTSMYLCASSFVRTGFNQPQHFGDGTRLSIL.

This clonotype was seen repeatedly, ten times or more. The chain carries TRBV27 and TRBJ2-1, with 7 bases that match TRBD1. CDR3 length equals 17 residues. J lost 6 bases, V lost 1 base, and 12 bases had no gene match. Germline-derived CDR1 and CDR2 are MNHEY and SMNVEV (reference sequence). In DNA, the CDR3 is TGTGCCAGCAGTTTATATTCCAGGACAGGAATTTTCAATGAGCAGTTCTTC. As protein: CASSLYSRTGIFNEQFF.

This clonotype was counted between two and nine times. The CDR3 does not end in the conserved phenylalanine or tryptophan, so this is likely a read error. The CDR3 spells CASSLEGYEQYS. Written as DNA, the CDR3 is TGTGCCAGCAGTTTAGAGGGCTACGAGCAGTACTCC. The V call is TRBV12-3 or TRBV12-4, the J call TRBJ2-7, with no clear D. V shed 1 base and J shed 3 bases, with 4 bases lying between them. The CDR3 totals 12 residues.

This clonotype appeared a few times. The gene calls are TRBV6-1 and TRBJ1-2; 8 positions agree with TRBD1. The junction had 4 bases not matched to a gene; V was cut back by 2 bases and J by 2 bases. Germline assignment: CDR1 MNHNS and CDR2 SASEGT. CDR3 length equals 15 residues. The CDR3 loop is CASSETGTGNYGYTF. The CDR3 bases are TGTGCCAGCAGTGAAACCGGGACAGGAAACTATGGCTACACCTTC.

A few counts support this clonotype. The CDR3 loop is CASSLEDRSSYEQYF. CDR3 sequence (DNA): TGCGCCAGCAGCTTGGAGGACAGGAGCTCCTACGAGCAGTACTTC. This chain connects TRBV5-1 to TRBJ2-7; 7 bases are shared with TRBD1. There are 15 residues in the CDR3. V shed 0 bases and J 0 bases; nucleotides not matched to a gene: 3. Looked up from germline, CDR1 is SGHRS and CDR2 is YFSETQ.

As to this clonotype: This may be a read error, as it is one base from a much larger clone. This sequence joins TRBV28 and TRBJ2-7; a weak D match, TRBD1 (6 bases). CDR3 length: 13 residues. CDR1 and CDR2 from the germline V gene are MDHEN and SYDVKM. Deletions cut 6 bases from V and 5 bases from J, with 14 bases between. CDR3: CASRDTGIHEQYF. In DNA form, the CDR3 reads TGTGCCAGCAGGGATACAGGGATCCACGAGCAGTACTTC.

This clonotype was seen repeatedly, ten times or more. V is TRBV28 and J is TRBJ1-5, with a weak D call TRBD1 (5 bases). This CDR3 is 15 amino acids long. Germline assignment: CDR1 MDHEN and CDR2 SYDVKM. With 5 bases removed from V and 2 bases from J, the gap between germline ends came to 13 bases. CDR3 coding DNA: TGTGCCAGCAGTCCTAGGGACCGCCGCAATCAGCCCCAGCATTTT. It codes for CASSPRDRRNQPQHF.

In its sample, this clonotype was seen a few times. The V gene is TRBV5-1, the J gene TRBJ2-7; D not resolved. CDR1 and CDR2 (germline): SGHRS, YFSETQ. V was pared by 1 base and J by 2 bases, with 10 bases between. The CDR3 has 14 residues. CDR3 in DNA: TGCGCCAGCAGCTTGACCCAAGTTACCTACGAGCAGTACTTC. Its translation: CASSLTQVTYEQYF.

The chain uses TRBV5-1 and TRBJ2-7; D is tentatively TRBD1 or TRBD2 (5 bases each). With 5 bases removed from V and 0 bases from J, the gap between germline ends came to 12 bases. Germline loops: CDR1 SGHRS, CDR2 YFSETQ. CDR3 length: 14 amino acids. The CDR3 DNA sequence: TGCGCCAGCAGTCTCCCGGGGCCCTCCTACGAGCAGTACTTC. Its protein product is CASSLPGPSYEQYF.

This chain links TRBV6-5 with TRBJ2-3; 11 nucleotides agree with TRBD2. Germline V gene lookup returns CDR1 MNHEY and CDR2 SVGAGI. The ends lost 0 bases at V and 4 bases at J; junction bases unmatched: 3. CDR3 length: 16 residues. The CDR3 protein is CASSYSGLAVPDTQYF. CDR3 DNA: TGTGCCAGCAGTTACTCGGGACTAGCGGTACCAGATACGCAGTATTTT.

This clonotype was seen many times. This chain joins TRBV28 and TRBJ2-7; D is unclear. The CDR3 runs 14 residues. In germline, CDR1 is MDHEN, CDR2 SYDVKM. The V end was cut by 0 bases, the J end by 3 bases, with 9 bases between. This CDR3 reads CASSLWDGFYEQYF. In nucleotides, the CDR3 is TGTGCCAGCAGTTTATGGGATGGATTCTACGAGCAGTACTTC.

At least ten counts were recorded for this clonotype. This chain joins TRBV15 and TRBJ1-2; no reliable D call. The germline V gene has CDR1 LNHNV and CDR2 YYDKDF (reference sequence). V was shortened by 0 bases and J by 1 base, with 15 bases between the two germline ends. This CDR3 is built from 17 residues. In DNA form, the CDR3 reads TGTGCCACCAGCAGAGATTTTCTGGGCCAAATTAACTATGGCTACACCTTC. Residues: CATSRDFLGQINYGYTF.

This clonotype was recorded at least ten times. CDR3 coding DNA: TGTGCCAGCAGCCCCCATTGGGGACCACTACAAGAGACCCAGTACTTC. This sequence encodes CASSPHWGPLQETQYF. V is TRBV7-9 and J is TRBJ2-5, with D possibly called TRBD1 or TRBD2 (5 bases each). V was cut by 5 bases and J by 2 bases, with 18 bases left in between. CDR3 length: 16 amino acids. In germline, CDR1 is SEHNR, CDR2 FQNEAQ (reference sequence).

This clonotype has ten or more counts. The J gene is TRBJ2-3, the V gene TRBV10-3; D not certain. The V end lost 5 bases, the J end lost 1 base, and 13 bases lay between the germline ends. The CDR3 contains 15 residues. The germline gives CDR1 ENHRY, CDR2 SYGVKD. CDR3 sequence (DNA): TGTGCCATCAGTAGGCGACTTGGGGGCACAGATACGCAGTATTTT. It encodes CAISRRLGGTDTQYF.

This clonotype appeared many times. The V gene is TRBV29-1, the J gene TRBJ2-3; D not certain. The CDR3 has 12 amino acids. The V gene lost 2 bases and the J gene lost 3 bases, with 6 bases spanning the gap. CDR1 is SQVTM and CDR2 is ANQGSEA in the germline V gene. Written as DNA, the CDR3 is TGCAGCGTTGAAAAAGTGACAGATACGCAGTATTTT. This encodes CSVEKVTDTQYF.

This chain connects TRBV6-1 to TRBJ2-7; TRBD2 aligns across 9 bases. This CDR3 is 14 amino acids long. CDR1 and CDR2 (germline): MNHNS, SASEGT. V lost 6 bases, J lost 6 bases, and 9 bases stayed unmatched. The CDR3 is CASRPGLAVSEQYF. The CDR3 DNA is TGTGCCAGCAGACCGGGACTAGCCGTCTCCGAGCAGTACTTC.

As concerns this clonotype: A read error is possible here, since a much larger clone lies one base away. This sequence joins TRBV21-1 and TRBJ2-7; TRBD1, the D gene given by the table, was not confirmed from the DNA. TRBV21-1 is a documented pseudogene. This CDR3 contains 15 residues. The CDR3 is CASSKWGHRTYEQYF. The CDR3 DNA is TGTGCCAGCAGCAAATGGGGGCACCGGACCTACGAGCAGTACTTC.

The table lists this clonotype with many counts. The chain carries TRBV12-3 or TRBV12-4 and TRBJ2-2, with a weak D call TRBD1 (6 bases). The CDR3 is 15 residues long. V lost 5 bases and J 1 base, leaving 11 bases between the germline ends. CDR3 sequence reads: CASSPQGLNTGELFF. CDR3 sequence (DNA): TGTGCCAGCAGTCCGCAGGGGTTGAACACCGGGGAGCTGTTTTTT.

This chain uses TRBV11-3 with TRBJ2-7; 10 positions agree with TRBD2. V dropped 1 base and J dropped 4; count of bases not matched to a gene: 4. The CDR3 loop spans 15 amino acids. The V gene's germline CDR1 is SGHNT and CDR2 YENEEA. In DNA, the CDR3 is TGTGCCAGCAGCTTAGGAGCGGGGGGGTTTTACGAGCAGTACTTC. Residues: CASSLGAGGFYEQYF.

The table lists this clonotype with many counts. The V gene is TRBV20-1, the J gene TRBJ2-1; TRBD2 matches 11 bases. The CDR3 loop spans 18 amino acids. The J segment lost 4 bases and the V segment lost 0 bases, leaving 11 bases of the junction unmatched. CDR1 is DFQATT, CDR2 SNEGSKA, per germline (reference sequence). The CDR3 coding sequence is TGCAGTGCTAGAGATCCTATAGCGGGAGGGACCCCTTACAATGAGCAGTTCTTC. Translation gives CSARDPIAGGTPYNEQFF.

The V and J genes are TRBV6-2 or TRBV6-3 and TRBJ2-7; the match to TRBD2 covers 7 bases. Germline V gives CDR1 MNHEY, CDR2 SVGEGT. V lost 3 bases to trimming and J lost 4 bases; unmatched junction nucleotides: 9. This CDR3 comprises 15 residues. The CDR3 DNA reads TGTGCCAGCAGTTATTACCGGGACTATCTATACGAGCAGTACTTC. It encodes CASSYYRDYLYEQYF.

This clonotype was seen only a few times. This chain links TRBV7-3 with TRBJ1-2; 8 bases agree with TRBD1. The CDR3 covers 15 residues. Germline CDR1 and CDR2: SGHTA and FQGTGA. Losses at the gene ends were 5 bases for V and 3 bases for J; bases not matched to a gene: 8. The DNA of the CDR3 is TGTGCCAGCAGCCCTCCCGGGGACAGGTACTATGGCTACACCTTC. Its protein is CASSPPGDRYYGYTF.

This clonotype was detected many times. The chain has TRBV6-2 or TRBV6-3 and TRBJ2-1, with D perhaps matching TRBD2 (5 bases). The CDR3 totals 12 residues. CDR1 MNHEY and CDR2 SVGEGT come from the germline V gene. The V gene lost 10 bases and the J gene lost 10 bases, with 17 bases spanning the gap. The CDR3 coding sequence is TGTGCCATCTCCTGGGCGGGTGAGGAGCAGTTCTTC. It yields the protein CAISWAGEEQFF.

This clonotype came up many times. The rearrangement links TRBV5-1 to TRBJ1-1, with D unresolved. Trimming took off 1 base at V and 2 bases at J, with 3 bases between the two ends. CDR1 and CDR2 from the germline V gene are SGHRS and YFSETQ. The length of the CDR3 is 12 residues. CDR3 protein: CASSLTNTEAFF. CDR3 nucleotides: TGCGCCAGCAGCTTGACAAACACTGAAGCTTTCTTT.